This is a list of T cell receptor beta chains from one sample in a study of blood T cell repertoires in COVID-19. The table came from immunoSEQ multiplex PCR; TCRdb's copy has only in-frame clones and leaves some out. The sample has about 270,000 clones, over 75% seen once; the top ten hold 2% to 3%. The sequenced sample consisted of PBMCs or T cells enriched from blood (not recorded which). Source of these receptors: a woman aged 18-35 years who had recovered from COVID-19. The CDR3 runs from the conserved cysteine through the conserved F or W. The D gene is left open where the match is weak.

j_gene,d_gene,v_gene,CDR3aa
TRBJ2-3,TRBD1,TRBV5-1,CASSRGQARTLPSTDTQYF
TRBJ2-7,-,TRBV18,CASSKPSSTDYEQYF
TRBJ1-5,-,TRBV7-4,CASSLDPRVRQPQHF
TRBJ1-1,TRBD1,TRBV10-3,CAIRGQGKNTEAFF
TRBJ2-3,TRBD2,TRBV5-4,CASSFDVPGGNTQYF
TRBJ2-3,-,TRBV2,CASQWAGNTDTQYF
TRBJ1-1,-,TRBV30,CAWTRNTEAFF
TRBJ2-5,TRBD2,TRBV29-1,CSVTTSGGSLETQYF
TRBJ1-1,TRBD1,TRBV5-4,CASSRDRGRGNTEAFF
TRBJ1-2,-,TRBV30,CAWSVKGADGYTF
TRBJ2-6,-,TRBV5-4,CASSFTGANVLTF
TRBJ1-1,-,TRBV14,CASSQDLSTEAFF
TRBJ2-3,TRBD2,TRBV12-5,CASGLGLAASTDTQYF
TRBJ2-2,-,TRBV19,CASSIPQGGSIGELFF
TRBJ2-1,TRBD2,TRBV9,CASSGRKAGALYNEQFF
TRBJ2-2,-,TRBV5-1,CASSSLGSEAGELFF
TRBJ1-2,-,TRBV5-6,CASSLAQVGNYGYTF
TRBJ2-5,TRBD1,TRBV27,CASSPSGTGTSGTQYF
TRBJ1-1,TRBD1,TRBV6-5,CASRPPGQMNTEAFF
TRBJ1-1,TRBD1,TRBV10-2,CASSETTGGTEAFF
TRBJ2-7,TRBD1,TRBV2,CASTGQGYEQYF
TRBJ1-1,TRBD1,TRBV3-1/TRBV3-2,CASSSQGARAFF
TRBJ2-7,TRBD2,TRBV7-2,CASSPSGGPYEQYF
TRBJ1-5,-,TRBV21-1,CASSWGLRDSNQPQHF
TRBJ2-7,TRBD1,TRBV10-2,CATSRDRTYEQYF
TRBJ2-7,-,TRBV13,CASSLGRSPLEQYF
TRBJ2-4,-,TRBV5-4,CASSLRQGGNIQYF
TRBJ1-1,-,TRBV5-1,CASSLEGRAIEAFF
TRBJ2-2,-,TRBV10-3,CATGLGGVVKGGELFF
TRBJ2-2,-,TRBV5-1,CASSFRETGELFF
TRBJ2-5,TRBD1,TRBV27,CASSFTGTGGAGFQETQYF
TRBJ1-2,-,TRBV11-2,CASSWTRDMSYGYTF
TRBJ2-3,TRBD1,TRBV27,CASSFSGDRGYTDTQYF
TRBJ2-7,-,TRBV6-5,CASSHTRHEQYF
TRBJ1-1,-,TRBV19,CASSIGQGWTEAFF
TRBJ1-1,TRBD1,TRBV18,CASSPTDRLNTEAFF
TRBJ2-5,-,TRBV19,CASSIAGGVQETQYF
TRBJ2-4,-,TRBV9,CASSVHAGARNIQYF
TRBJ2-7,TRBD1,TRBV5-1,CASSTQTGNSYEQYF
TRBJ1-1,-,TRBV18,CASSRSGVENTEAFF
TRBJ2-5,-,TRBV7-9,CASSSPIQETQYF
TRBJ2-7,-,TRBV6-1,CASSEREQYF
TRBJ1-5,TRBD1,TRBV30,CAWSPRDRGNQPQHF
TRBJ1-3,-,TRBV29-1,CSAHSGNTIYF
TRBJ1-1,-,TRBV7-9,CASSLKARGLRRNTEAFF
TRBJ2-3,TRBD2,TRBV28,CASSLGSGGPHTDTQYF
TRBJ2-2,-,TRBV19,CASSILTPRGTGELFF
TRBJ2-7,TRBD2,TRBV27,CASSLSLAGTEQYF
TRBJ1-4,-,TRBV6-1,CASSEGHLPESVFLFF
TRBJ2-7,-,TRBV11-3,CASSPDSSSWEQYF
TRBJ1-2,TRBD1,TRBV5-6,CASSDRTGKVGYTF
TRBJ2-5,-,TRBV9,CASRWKVSAEETQYF
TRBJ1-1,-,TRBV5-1,CASSPDRGAEAFF
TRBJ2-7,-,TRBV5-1,CASSPQGNEQYF
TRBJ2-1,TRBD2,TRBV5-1,CASSLKRMAGGLLNEQFF